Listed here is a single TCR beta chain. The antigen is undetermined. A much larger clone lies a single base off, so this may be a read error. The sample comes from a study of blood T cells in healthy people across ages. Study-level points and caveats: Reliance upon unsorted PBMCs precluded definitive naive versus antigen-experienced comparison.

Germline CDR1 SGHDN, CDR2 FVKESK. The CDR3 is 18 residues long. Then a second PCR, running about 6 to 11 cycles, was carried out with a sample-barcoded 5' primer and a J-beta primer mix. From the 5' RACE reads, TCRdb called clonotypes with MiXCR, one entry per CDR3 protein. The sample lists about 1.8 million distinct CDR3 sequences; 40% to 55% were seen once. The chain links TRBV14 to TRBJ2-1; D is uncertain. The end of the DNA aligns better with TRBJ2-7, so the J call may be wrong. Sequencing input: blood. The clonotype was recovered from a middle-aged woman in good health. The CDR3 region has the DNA TGTGCCAGCAGTCCCAACCAAGGGTGGGCTTCCTCCTACAATGAGCAGTACTTC. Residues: CASSPNQGWASSYNEQYF.